Listed below are T cell receptor beta chains from one sample, sequenced in a study of radiation and T cells in renal cell carcinoma. Clones were sequenced by immunoSEQ multiplex PCR, and TCRdb holds only the in-frame ones, with some missing. The sample lists roughly 120,000 clones, 70% to 90% occurring once. The material sequenced was blood, taken from a patient whose treatment included radiotherapy and nephrectomy. All receptors come from a woman in her sixties or seventies with renal cell carcinoma. CDR3s include the opening cysteine and the closing phenylalanine or tryptophan. The order of the fields is clone size, J gene, D gene, V gene, CDR3 protein, CDR3 DNA. D genes are given only for firm matches. Rows may omit the clone size; those that give it use once, few, many or a size class.

NA | TRBJ1-5 | NA | TRBV28 | CASSFVAENQPQHF | TGTGCCAGCAGTTTCGTGGCCGAGAATCAGCCCCAGCATTTT
NA | TRBJ1-1 | NA | TRBV9 | CASSVGQRNTEAFF | TGTGCCAGCAGCGTAGGACAGAGAAACACTGAAGCTTTCTTT
NA | TRBJ1-6 | NA | TRBV6-5 | CASTWAAGDSPLHF | TGTGCCAGCACATGGGCAGCAGGAGATTCACCCCTCCACTTT
NA | TRBJ2-7 | NA | TRBV9 | CASGPGQRYEQYF | TGTGCCAGCGGACCGGGCCAGCGGTACGAGCAGTACTTC
NA | TRBJ1-2 | NA | TRBV9 | CASSVAPGANYGYTF | TGTGCCAGCAGCGTAGCCCCGGGGGCGAACTATGGCTACACCTTC
NA | TRBJ1-1 | NA | TRBV7-8 | CASSQRLAAEAFF | TGTGCCAGCAGCCAAAGGTTGGCGGCTGAAGCTTTCTTT
many | TRBJ2-7 | NA | TRBV30 | CAWSLTGLSYEQYF | TGTGCCTGGAGCCTTACAGGTCTCTCCTACGAGCAGTACTTC
NA | TRBJ1-1 | NA | TRBV5-1 | CASSLYPVNTEAFF | TGCGCCAGCAGCTTGTACCCGGTAAACACTGAAGCTTTCTTT
NA | TRBJ2-1 | TRBD2 | TRBV11-1 | CASSLRGLAGYNEQFF | TGTGCCAGCAGCTTACGTGGACTAGCGGGTTACAATGAGCAGTTCTTC
NA | TRBJ2-3 | NA | TRBV28 | CASSSQGSYGTDTQYF | TGTGCCAGCAGTTCCCAGGGATCGTATGGCACAGATACGCAGTATTTT
NA | TRBJ1-1 | TRBD1 | TRBV7-2 | CASSSDRGKAFF | TGTGCCAGCAGCTCGGACAGGGGAAAAGCTTTCTTT
NA | TRBJ2-1 | NA | TRBV11-2 | CASSLLGEQFF | TGTGCCAGCAGCTTATTAGGGGAGCAGTTCTTC
NA | TRBJ2-2 | TRBD1 | TRBV28 | CATAGGAGELFF | TGTGCCACCGCAGGGGGCGCCGGGGAGCTGTTTTTT
NA | TRBJ2-1 | TRBD1 | TRBV10-1 | CASSENLTDRGSYNEQFF | TGCGCCAGCAGTGAGAACCTTACCGACAGGGGTTCCTACAATGAGCAGTTCTTC
NA | TRBJ2-5 | TRBD1 | TRBV2 | CASSPGQDVQETQYF | TGTGCCAGCAGTCCCGGACAGGACGTACAAGAGACCCAGTACTTC
NA | TRBJ1-2 | TRBD1 | TRBV28 | CASSPLTGLYGYTF | TGTGCCAGCAGTCCCCTGACAGGGCTCTATGGCTACACCTTC
NA | TRBJ1-1 | TRBD1 | TRBV29-1 | CSAATGDTEAFF | TGCAGCGCAGCGACAGGGGACACTGAAGCTTTCTTT
NA | TRBJ2-3 | TRBD1 | TRBV5-1 | CASSLGDRVSSDTQYF | TGCGCCAGCAGCTTGGGGGACAGGGTATCATCAGATACGCAGTATTTT
few | TRBJ1-5 | TRBD1 | TRBV5-1 | CASRAGTDNQPQHF | TGCGCCAGCAGGGCCGGGACAGACAATCAGCCCCAGCATTTT
NA | TRBJ2-7 | TRBD1 | TRBV27 | CASSLSGQGPYEQYF | TGTGCCAGCAGTTTATCGGGACAGGGCCCCTACGAGCAGTACTTC
once | TRBJ2-7 | TRBD1 | TRBV5-1 | CASSPLGQGFDEQYF | TGCGCCAGCAGCCCTCTGGGACAGGGGTTCGACGAGCAGTACTTC
NA | TRBJ1-2 | NA | TRBV7-9 | CASSLRSDYGYTF | TGTGCCAGCAGCTTACGGTCAGACTATGGCTACACCTTC
NA | TRBJ1-4 | NA | TRBV5-4 | CASSSRPRENEKLFF | TGTGCCAGCAGCTCCCGACCCAGGGAGAATGAAAAACTGTTTTTT
NA | TRBJ2-5 | NA | TRBV6-4 | CASSDSSGRTQYF | TGTGCCAGCAGTGACTCTTCGGGGAGGACCCAGTACTTC
NA | TRBJ2-7 | TRBD1 | TRBV5-6 | CASSFGWTGMYPYEQYF | TGTGCCAGCAGCTTCGGCTGGACAGGGATGTACCCCTACGAGCAGTACTTC
NA | TRBJ2-7 | TRBD2 | TRBV25-1 | CASSESGTRHEQYF | TGTGCCAGCAGTGAGTCCGGGACTAGACACGAGCAGTACTTC
NA | TRBJ2-3 | NA | TRBV11-2 | CASSGVGREGTDTQYF | TGTGCCAGCAGCGGAGTGGGGCGGGAAGGCACAGATACGCAGTATTTT
NA | TRBJ2-3 | TRBD1 | TRBV11-2 | CASSLARQGATDTQYF | TGTGCCAGCAGCTTAGCCCGACAGGGGGCGACAGATACGCAGTATTTT
NA | TRBJ2-2 | NA | TRBV6-5 | CASSYPPQATGELFF | TGTGCCAGCAGTTACCCACCACAGGCCACCGGGGAGCTGTTTTTT
NA | TRBJ1-1 | NA | TRBV6-5 | CASSSQMNTEAFF | TGTGCCAGCAGTTCCCAGATGAACACTGAAGCTTTCTTT
NA | TRBJ1-2 | NA | TRBV19 | CASRYSPPNYGYTF | TGTGCCAGCCGCTACAGCCCCCCTAACTATGGCTACACCTTC
NA | TRBJ1-1 | NA | TRBV16 | CASSRALQGGDTEAFF | TGTGCCAGCAGCCGCGCCCTTCAGGGCGGTGACACTGAAGCTTTCTTT
NA | TRBJ1-2 | NA | TRBV21-1 | CASTRDRESYGYTF | TGTGCCAGCACCAGGGACAGGGAGTCCTATGGCTACACCTTC
NA | TRBJ1-5 | TRBD1 | TRBV7-9 | CASSLGGAGGQPQHF | TGTGCCAGCAGCTTAGGTGGAGCAGGGGGTCAGCCCCAGCATTTT
NA | TRBJ1-5 | NA | TRBV6-1 | CASSNRDRNQPQHF | TGTGCCAGCAGTAACAGGGACCGCAATCAGCCCCAGCATTTT
NA | TRBJ2-3 | NA | TRBV6-5 | CASSYSGAERTDTQYF | TGTGCCAGCAGTTACTCAGGGGCTGAACGCACAGATACGCAGTATTTT
NA | TRBJ1-2 | NA | TRBV4-1 | CASSLPAGGGYTF | TGCGCCAGCAGCCTTCCCGCCGGCGGAGGCTACACCTTC
NA | TRBJ2-3 | NA | TRBV6-1 | CASGAPSTDTQYF | TGTGCCAGCGGGGCTCCTAGCACAGATACGCAGTATTTT
once | TRBJ2-5 | NA | TRBV19 | CATINQETQYF | TGTGCCACCATCAACCAAGAGACCCAGTACTTC
NA | TRBJ1-1 | NA | TRBV5-1 | CASSFQAGANTEAFF | TGCGCCAGCAGCTTTCAAGCAGGGGCGAACACTGAAGCTTTCTTT
NA | TRBJ2-3 | TRBD1 | TRBV6-5 | CASSTRRGLNTQYF | TGTGCCAGCAGTACCCGCAGGGGGCTTAATACGCAGTATTTT
NA | TRBJ2-7 | TRBD1 | TRBV6-1 | CASTSTGFPYEQYF | TGTGCCAGCACCTCGACAGGGTTCCCCTACGAGCAGTACTTC
NA | TRBJ1-3 | NA | TRBV6-6 | CASSYDAGNTIYF | TGTGCCAGCAGTTACGACGCTGGAAACACCATATATTTT
once | TRBJ2-1 | TRBD1 | TRBV19 | CASSPGTGGRYNEQFF | TGTGCCAGTAGTCCAGGGACAGGGGGTAGATACAATGAGCAGTTCTTC
NA | TRBJ2-5 | TRBD1 | TRBV6-5 | CASSRTGGIQETQYF | TGTGCCAGCAGTCGGACAGGGGGTATACAAGAGACCCAGTACTTC
NA | TRBJ1-2 | NA | TRBV28 | CASSLATNYGYTF | TGTGCCAGCAGTTTGGCAACTAACTATGGCTACACCTTC
NA | TRBJ2-3 | NA | TRBV15 | CATSRTDTQYF | TGTGCCACCAGCAGGACAGATACGCAGTATTTT
many | TRBJ1-3 | NA | TRBV9 | CASSVDLSGNTIYF | TGTGCCAGCAGCGTAGATCTTTCTGGAAACACCATATATTTT
NA | TRBJ1-3 | NA | TRBV5-1 | CASSLGGRSGNTIYF | TGCGCCAGCAGCTTGGGGGGGCGCTCTGGAAACACCATATATTTT
NA | TRBJ1-4 | TRBD1 | TRBV6-1 | CASSADRGRGNEKLFF | TGTGCCAGCAGTGCTGACAGGGGGCGAGGTAATGAAAAACTGTTTTTT
NA | TRBJ1-2 | TRBD1 | TRBV6-5 | CASSGTGGGYGYTF | TGTGCAAGCAGCGGGACAGGAGGAGGCTATGGCTACACCTTC
NA | TRBJ1-1 | TRBD1 | TRBV5-4 | CASSLGDRAEAFF | TGTGCCAGCAGCTTGGGGGACAGGGCTGAAGCTTTCTTT
NA | TRBJ2-5 | NA | TRBV28 | CASSLRDRETQYF | TGTGCCAGCAGTTTACGGGACCGAGAGACCCAGTACTTC
NA | TRBJ2-7 | NA | TRBV6-5 | CASKGRNEQYF | TGTGCCAGCAAGGGGAGGAACGAGCAGTACTTC
NA | TRBJ1-5 | NA | TRBV9 | CASSARDIGWNQPQHF | TGTGCCAGCAGCGCCCGGGACATTGGGTGGAATCAGCCCCAGCATTTT
NA | TRBJ2-3 | NA | TRBV4-2 | CASSQEGGASRDTQYF | TGTGCCAGCAGCCAAGAGGGGGGGGCTAGCCGAGATACGCAGTATTTT
NA | TRBJ1-4 | NA | TRBV11-2 | CASTLGGEELFF | TGTGCCAGCACCCTGGGAGGGGAAGAACTGTTTTTT
NA | TRBJ2-7 | NA | TRBV19 | CASSIGGGGGLEEQYF | TGTGCCAGTAGTATCGGCGGTGGAGGGGGCCTAGAAGAGCAGTACTTC
NA | TRBJ2-7 | TRBD1 | TRBV29-1 | CSAGQGASYEQYF | TGCAGCGCCGGACAGGGGGCATCCTACGAGCAGTACTTC